This T cell receptor (beta chain) stems from a study of response to subunit inactivated influenza vaccine. Study-wide points: The authors suggested that every seasonal influenza vaccination recruits few new T cells.

Germline loops: CDR1 SGHTA, CDR2 FQGTGA. The CDR3 totals 15 residues. V dropped 5 bases and J dropped 2 bases, with 14 bases sitting between them. Each CDR3 protein gets one entry after TCRdb re-called the RT-PCR reads with MiXCR. The sample contains about 520,000 distinct CDR3 sequences, 11% of which appear only once. Comments on this clonotype: Its antigen is not known.

Source: PBMCs from blood, taken more than 35 days after vaccination. V usage is TRBV7-3 and J usage is TRBJ2-3, with D possibly called TRBD1 or TRBD2 (5 bases each). This receptor was obtained from a man aged 50-59 years who received an inactivated influenza vaccine. CDR3 DNA sequence: TGTGCCAGCAGCATAAACCGGGACCACACAGATACGCAGTATTTT. It is translated as CASSINRDHTDTQYF.